This TCR delta chain was profiled in a study of γδ T cells in repeated Plasmodium falciparum infection. In germline, CDR1 is GEAIGNYY, CDR2 EKD. CDR3 length: 14 amino acids. The V and J ends lost 3 bases and 11 bases respectively, with 18 bases between them. TCRdb reran clone calling via CATT on the multiplex PCR reads. The sample consists of some 100,000 delta-chain clones, 1.4% of them appearing once. With respect to this clone: The target antigen is unknown. It differs at one base from a far larger clone, so likely a read error. The same CDR3 can be traced to other DNA sequences in this sample.

Vgamma9/Vdelta2+ and Vdelta2-negative gammadelta T cells were flow-sorted from PBMC for bulk sequencing. Study findings and constraints: Many TCRgamma sequences overlapped between individuals in stable Vgamma9/Vdelta2+ repertoires.

Sequencing was performed on gamma-delta T cells from blood. This chain links TRDV2 with TRDJ2, with D possibly TRDD3 on 6 matching bases. The sequence was collected from a pool of human donors (malaria-infected and uninfected, not separated). CDR3 loop: CACDPLRGDAQLFF. Here the CDR3 DNA reads TGTGCCTGTGACCCGCTGAGGGGGGACGCTCAACTCTTCTTT.